The 18 T cell receptor beta chains below all came from one sample that was sequenced in a study of cytomegalovirus exposure and HLA in healthy donors. Assay: immunoSEQ multiplex PCR; the TCRdb copy retains only in-frame clones and omits some. The table has roughly 260,000 clones, around 90% seen once. Specimen: PBMCs. These TCRs come from a woman aged 18-29 years in good health and CMV-seronegative.

The chain recombines TRBV6-1 with TRBJ1-1; D gene uncertain. The V end was cut by 6 bases, the J end by 7 bases, with 21 bases between. The germline V gene encodes CDR1 MNHNS and CDR2 SASEGT. The CDR3 sequence is 15 residues long. CDR3 sequence: CASSGPPHGRGEAFF. In DNA, the CDR3 is TGTGCCAGCAGCGGACCTCCCCACGGGCGGGGTGAAGCTTTCTTT.

The genes are TRBV7-4 and TRBJ1-5; D is unresolved. The germline V gene encodes CDR1 SGHVT and CDR2 SQSDAQ. Trimming shortened V by 7 bases and J by 9 bases, and 16 bases separated the two germline ends. This CDR3 region has 13 residues. The chain's CDR3 is CASTDGGSGPQHF. CDR3 in DNA: TGTGCCAGCACCGACGGAGGGAGTGGGCCCCAGCATTTT.

The chain recombines TRBV7-8 with TRBJ2-2; unclear D gene. The CDR3 has 16 residues. The germline V gene has CDR1 SGHVS and CDR2 FQNEAQ. V gave up 0 bases and J gave up 1 base, with 9 bases separating them. The CDR3: CASSLALSGNTGELFF. Here the CDR3 DNA reads TGTGCCAGCAGCTTAGCGCTATCCGGGAACACCGGGGAGCTGTTTTTT. The full variable domain, completed using reference TRBV7-8 and TRBJ2-2, is GAGVSQSPRYKVAKRGQDVALRCDPISGHVSLFWYQQALGQGPEFLTYFQNEAQLDKSGLPSDRFFAERPEGSVSTLKIQRTQQEDSAVYLCASSLALSGNTGELFFGEGSRLTVL.

The chain combines TRBV9 with TRBJ1-5, with a possible D match to TRBD1 (5 bases). CDR1 SGDLS and CDR2 YYNGEE come from the germline V gene. The CDR3 has 16 amino acids. The V end was cut by 2 bases, the J end by 2 bases, with 14 bases between. The CDR3 bases are TGTGCCAGCAGCGTGCCACAGGAATCGCGCAATCAGCCCCAGCATTTT. It is translated as CASSVPQESRNQPQHF.

The gene calls are TRBV27 and TRBJ1-5, with a weak D call TRBD1 (5 bases). The CDR3 has 16 residues. Germline V gene data show CDR1 as MNHEY and CDR2 as SMNVEV (reference sequence). Trimming left V 6 bases short and J 0 bases short, with 15 bases between. Here the CDR3 DNA reads TGTGCCAGCAGCGGGGGGTGGGGAAATAGCAATCAGCCCCAGCATTTT. It translates to CASSGGWGNSNQPQHF.

The J gene is TRBJ1-1, the V gene TRBV27; 9 bases are a match to TRBD1. Germline V CDR1 and CDR2: MNHEY, SMNVEV (reference sequence). The length of the CDR3 is 15 residues. The J segment lost 0 bases and the V segment lost 5 bases, leaving 4 bases of the junction unmatched. The CDR3 spells CASSKDRGLNTEAFF. CDR3 DNA sequence: TGTGCCAGCAGTAAGGACAGGGGACTGAACACTGAAGCTTTCTTT.

The V call is TRBV10-3, the J call TRBJ2-3, with D possibly matching TRBD1 (6 bases). Germline V gene lookup returns CDR1 ENHRY and CDR2 SYGVKD. With 10 bases removed from V and 8 bases from J, the gap between germline ends came to 25 bases. The CDR3 totals 15 residues. The CDR3 loop reads CATTTQQGGEGTQYF. The CDR3 DNA sequence: TGTGCCACGACGACCCAACAAGGGGGTGAAGGTACGCAGTATTTT.

This clone was counted a single time. The V gene is TRBV7-2, the J gene TRBJ1-3; D uncertain. Germline V CDR1 and CDR2: SGHTA, FQGNSA. Between the trimmed V and J ends, which lost 4 bases and 8 bases, there was a span of 3 bases. The CDR3 runs 10 residues. CDR3 residues: CASSSDTIYF. The CDR3 coding sequence is TGTGCCAGCAGCTCAGACACCATATATTTT.

The J gene is TRBJ2-7, the V gene TRBV28; D may be TRBD1 (6 bases). This CDR3 has 16 residues. Germline-derived CDR1 and CDR2 are MDHEN and SYDVKM. Trimming removed 4 bases at V and 2 bases at J, with 18 bases between. For the CDR3, the DNA is TGTGCCAGCAGTTACAATTACTTGGACAGAACCTACGAGCAGTACGTC. Encoded protein: CASSYNYLDRTYEQYV.

V usage is TRBV5-4 and J usage is TRBJ1-1; 8 nucleotides line up with TRBD1. The CDR3 is made up of 15 amino acids. Unmatched junction bases numbered 2, after V lost 0 bases and J lost 1 base. Looked up from germline, CDR1 is SGHNT and CDR2 is YYREEE (reference sequence). CDR3 residues: CASSLAGGRNTEAFF. Here the CDR3 DNA reads TGTGCCAGCAGCTTGGCAGGGGGCCGGAACACTGAAGCTTTCTTT.

The rearrangement joins TRBV7-2 to TRBJ2-1, with D maybe TRBD2 (5 bases). Trimming stripped 5 bases from V and 4 bases from J, with 15 bases between. The CDR3 is 15 residues long. Per germline, CDR1 SGHTA and CDR2 FQGNSA. In nucleotides, the CDR3 is TGTGCCAGCAGCCACCCCGGGGTACGTTACAATGAGCAGTTCTTC. Translating gives CASSHPGVRYNEQFF.

The chain links TRBV13 to TRBJ2-3, with 8 bases aligning to TRBD1. Germline V lookup: CDR1 PRHDT, CDR2 FYEKMQ (reference sequence). The CDR3 has 16 residues. Trimming took 5 bases from V and 0 from J; bases not matched to a gene: 7. Here the CDR3 DNA reads TGTGCCAGCAGCACGACAGGGGACTCTAGCACAGATACGCAGTATTTT. This gives the protein CASSTTGDSSTDTQYF. Together with reference TRBV13 and TRBJ2-3, the CDR3 gives the full variable domain: AAGVIQSPRHLIKEKRETATLKCYPIPRHDTVYWYQQGPGQDPQFLISFYEKMQSDKGSIPDRFSAQQFSDYHSELNMSSLELGDSALYFCASSTTGDSSTDTQYFGPGTRLTVL.

V and J are TRBV7-2 and TRBJ2-1; D remains unclear. Germline values: CDR1 SGHTA, CDR2 FQGNSA. Trimming removed 2 bases from V and 0 bases from J, with 5 bases in between. The CDR3 spans 14 residues. The CDR3 coding sequence is TGTGCCAGCAGCTTAATTAGCTCCTACAATGAGCAGTTCTTC. This translates into CASSLISSYNEQFF.

This rearrangement joins TRBV6-5 to TRBJ1-5; D might be TRBD1 (5 bases). This CDR3 region has 14 residues. Germline CDR1 MNHEY, CDR2 SVGAGI. V gave up 0 bases and J gave up 6 bases, with 9 bases separating them. The CDR3 loop reads CASSYSWRGQPQHF. The CDR3, as DNA: TGTGCCAGCAGTTACTCCTGGAGGGGTCAGCCCCAGCATTTT.

This sequence joins TRBV9 and TRBJ1-6; D is unclear. Per the germline V gene, CDR1 is SGDLS and CDR2 is YYNGEE. This CDR3 is 16 amino acids long. Trimming left V 4 bases short and J 0 bases short, with 11 bases between. CDR3 nucleotides: TGTGCCAGCAGCTCCTATGGGAGCTCCTATAATTCACCCCTCCACTTT. This gives the protein CASSSYGSSYNSPLHF.

The chain employs TRBV2 and TRBJ1-1, with a possible D match to TRBD1 (6 bases). CDR3 length equals 15 residues. Germline CDR1 SNHLY, CDR2 FYNNEI. Trimming shortened V by 2 bases and J by 6 bases, and 16 bases separated the two germline ends. CDR3 coding DNA: TGTGCCAGCAGTGAATTCGTGCAGGGGATCCCTGAAGCTTTCTTT. This codes for CASSEFVQGIPEAFF.

This clone is a singleton in its sample. V gene TRBV6-1 combines with J gene TRBJ2-3; 10 bases align to TRBD2. CDR1 and CDR2 (germline): MNHNS, SASEGT. This CDR3 region has 17 residues. V lost 1 base and J lost 4; bases outside the gene matches: 8. CDR3 amino acids: CASSEVRLAGGADTQYF. CDR3 in DNA: TGTGCCAGCAGTGAAGTTCGATTAGCGGGGGGTGCAGATACGCAGTATTTT.

This sequence joins TRBV5-8 and TRBJ2-7, with a possible D match to TRBD1 (6 bases). Looked up from germline, CDR1 is SGHTS and CDR2 is YDEGEE. Deletions cut 4 bases from V and 2 bases from J, with 10 bases between. The CDR3 sequence is 13 residues long. The CDR3 DNA reads as TGTGCCAGCAGCCGCGACAGGACCTACGAGCAGTACTTC. Amino acid sequence: CASSRDRTYEQYF.